This T cell receptor beta chain was identified in a study of blood T cell repertoires in COVID-19. Trimming took 0 bases from V and 5 from J; bases not matched to a gene: 8. CDR3 size: 17 residues. CDR1 and CDR2 from the germline V gene are SGHNT and YENEEA. Method: immunoSEQ multiplex PCR; TCRdb's copy keeps in-frame clones and lacks some. The data contain roughly 300,000 clones, approximately 90% of them singletons. The chain carries TRBV11-3 and TRBJ2-2; 8 nucleotides line up with TRBD2. The sample consisted of PBMCs or T cells enriched from blood (not recorded which). The receptor was isolated from a man younger than 45 who had recovered from COVID-19. CDR3 DNA sequence: TGTGCCAGCAGCTTAGACCTCCGCGGGGGGCTTACCGGGGAGCTGTTTTTT. Protein: CASSLDLRGGLTGELFF.